The 10 T cell receptor beta chains listed next were all sequenced from one sample in a study of breast tumors, draining lymph nodes, adjacent tissues. TCRdb redid the calling of the multiplex PCR reads with MiXCR, one entry per CDR3 protein. In the table there are fewer than 300,000 distinct CDR3 sequences, about 32% of which are singletons. Samples came from axillary lymph nodes draining the breast cancer. Sequenced material: axillary lymph node tissue. The source is a female donor with breast cancer. Some clones in this sample may be carry-over from other donors' samples.

This clonotype has a count of ten or more. V gene TRBV20-1 combines with J gene TRBJ2-7; 11 nucleotides align to TRBD2. CDR3 length equals 13 residues. Unmatched junction bases numbered 5, after V lost 7 bases and J lost 3 bases. Germline V gene sequence: CDR1 DFQATT, CDR2 SNEGSKA (reference sequence). As DNA, the CDR3 is TGCAGTGGGCCCGGGACTAGCGGCTACGAGCAGTACTTC. Translating gives CSGPGTSGYEQYF.

A word on this clonotype: A much larger clone is a single base away; this may be a read error. The CDR3 loop reads CASGFVGGGNSPLHF. CDR3 DNA sequence: TGTGCTAGTGGTTTCGTAGGGGGTGGTAATTCACCCCTCCACTTT. The genes are TRBV12-5 and TRBJ1-6; D perhaps matches TRBD1 (6 bases). The V end was cut by 3 bases, the J end by 6 bases, with 12 bases between. This CDR3 contains 15 residues. The V gene's germline CDR1 is LGHNT and CDR2 FRNRAP.

This chain connects TRBV11-2 to TRBJ1-1, with D hard to call. The CDR3 is 12 residues long. CDR1 is SGHAT, CDR2 FQNNGV, per germline. V lost 3 bases and J 10 bases, leaving 12 bases between the germline ends. CDR3: CASSFRGLVAFF. The CDR3 DNA reads as TGTGCCAGCAGCTTTCGCGGATTAGTAGCTTTCTTT.

This clonotype occurred many times. The chain joins TRBV12-3 or TRBV12-4 to TRBJ1-2; D unresolved. The germline V and J ends were trimmed by 6 bases and 2 bases, with 13 bases remaining between them. CDR3 length: 14 residues. CDR3 in DNA: TGTGCCAGCAGGCAAGGACCGGGGAACTATGGCTACACCTTC. This gives the protein CASRQGPGNYGYTF.

Ten or more counts support this clonotype. The J gene is TRBJ1-4, the V gene TRBV6-6; 8 bases line up with TRBD1. The V segment lost 0 bases and the J segment 4 bases; nucleotides outside the gene matches: 1. Germline V CDR1 and CDR2: MNHNY, SVGAGI (reference sequence). This CDR3 region has 15 residues. In DNA, the CDR3 is TGTGCCAGCAGTTACTCAGGACAGGGTAATGAAAAACTGTTTTTT. It is translated as CASSYSGQGNEKLFF.

This clonotype was seen repeatedly, ten times or more. This sequence joins TRBV10-3 and TRBJ1-4; D ambiguous. The CDR3 covers 13 residues. Trimming pared 6 bases from V and 5 bases from J, leaving 10 bases between. CDR1 is ENHRY, CDR2 SYGVKD, per germline. The chain's CDR3 is CAISRRENEKLFF. The CDR3 region has the DNA TGTGCCATCAGCAGACGGGAAAATGAAAAACTGTTTTTT.

This clonotype was counted ten times or more. The gene calls are TRBV7-2 and TRBJ2-7; 7 bases are a match to TRBD2. CDR3 length: 15 residues. J was trimmed by 1 base and V by 4 bases; bases with no gene match: 7. Germline V gene lookup returns CDR1 SGHTA and CDR2 FQGNSA. CDR3 nucleotide sequence: TGTGCCAGCAGCTCCATCCTAGCGGTTTCCTACGAGCAGTACTTC. Amino acids: CASSSILAVSYEQYF.

The chain recombines TRBV7-8 with TRBJ1-6; unclear D gene. This CDR3 is built from 14 residues. Looked up from germline, CDR1 is SGHVS and CDR2 is FQNEAQ. With 8 bases removed from V and 13 bases from J, the gap between germline ends came to 21 bases. The CDR3 DNA reads as TGTGCCAGCTCCACCGGACGGGAAAATTATCCCCTCCACTTT. It codes for CASSTGRENYPLHF. Full variable domain (remainder filled in from reference TRBV7-8 and TRBJ1-6): GAGVSQSPRYKVAKRGQDVALRCDPISGHVSLFWYQQALGQGPEFLTYFQNEAQLDKSGLPSDRFFAERPEGSVSTLKIQRTQQEDSAVYLCASSTGRENYPLHFGNGTRLTVT.

The rearrangement uses TRBV10-3 and TRBJ1-6; 9 bases fit TRBD1. Germline V CDR1 and CDR2: ENHRY, SYGVKD. This CDR3 has 15 amino acids. V dropped 4 bases and J dropped 7; count of bases not matched to a gene: 5. Here the CDR3 reads CAISAKQGANSPLHF. In DNA form, the CDR3 reads TGTGCCATCAGTGCTAAACAGGGGGCGAATTCACCCCTCCACTTT.

This clonotype was observed once. A much larger clone differs by one base, so this may be a read error. The rearrangement uses TRBV2 and TRBJ2-4; 8 bases match TRBD1. This CDR3 spans 16 amino acids. The germline V gene encodes CDR1 SNHLY and CDR2 FYNNEI. The CDR3 region is CTSSEGTGPAKNIQYF. The CDR3 DNA reads TGTACCAGCAGTGAAGGGACAGGACCCGCCAAAAACATTCAGTACTTC.